Reported below is one TCR beta chain. The data derive from a study of shared T cell receptors in the human thymus. Measured with immunoSEQ multiplex PCR; TCRdb has only the in-frame clones, and not every one. Here the sample spans roughly 560,000 clones, around three quarters being singletons. These sequences were also reported in another study, on human thymus T cells. According to that study: Infants, healthy and Finnish, who were having corrective surgery for congenital heart defects served as donors. Thymic material originated from resections removed in the course of corrective heart surgery. Gene usage for V and J segments appeared biased in thymic and blood repertoires. As related research reported, thymic repertoires overlapped highly among unrelated individuals.

Sequencing used thymocytes. This TCR derives from a boy under two years old with a congenital heart defect.

The CDR3 sequence: CASSQEHRYNEQFF. CDR3 nucleotide sequence: TGTGCCAGCAGCCAAGAACACAGATACAATGAGCAGTTCTTC. The V and J genes are TRBV14 and TRBJ2-1; D gene uncertain. The CDR3 sequence is 14 residues long. Germline loops: CDR1 SGHDN, CDR2 FVKESK. With 0 bases removed from V and 4 bases from J, the gap between germline ends came to 7 bases.